This TCR beta chain derives from a study of blood T cell repertoires in COVID-19. Authors' analysis steps: Cell counts per sample came from amplifying reference gene primers. The repertoire was sequenced with immunoSEQ multiplex PCR; TCRdb's copy has only in-frame clones and lacks some. The V and J calls and clone size were taken over from that table, and D and trimming were inferred from the DNA. The data show approximately 180,000 clones, 88% seen once. After removal of 5 bases from V and 0 bases from J, the junction contained 3 bases not matched to a gene. The germline V gene encodes CDR1 SEHNR and CDR2 FQNEAQ (reference sequence). The CDR3 is made up of 14 amino acids. This clone was found a few times.

This chain uses TRBV7-9 with TRBJ1-1; 7 bases agree with TRBD1. This clonotype originated in a middle-aged man with active or convalescent COVID-19. Sequencing was done on a sample of peripheral blood. The CDR3 here is CASSGQVMNTEAFF. CDR3 nucleotides: TGTGCCAGCAGCGGACAGGTAATGAACACTGAAGCTTTCTTT. Using reference TRBV7-9 and TRBJ1-1 for the parts outside the CDR3, the full variable domain is DTGVSQNPRHKITKRGQNVTFRCDPISEHNRLYWYRQTLGQGPEFLTYFQNEAQLEKSRLLSDRFSAERPKGSFSTLEIQRTEQGDSAMYLCASSGQVMNTEAFFGQGTRLTVV.